Sequencing of this T cell receptor beta chain was carried out in a study of blood T cell repertoires in COVID-19. The participants were between about 18 and 100 years old and came from under 25 US areas. In Cohort 3, a recovered donor had either two negative PCRs, clearance, or symptom resolution. In the original processing: How many nucleated cells were present was estimated from reference gene primer amplification. The method was immunoSEQ multiplex PCR; TCRdb's version includes in-frame clones alone and lacks a portion of them. That table furnishes V, J and clone size, whereas the DNA furnished D and trimming. The sample carries roughly 330,000 clones, 65% to 90% recorded once. V was shortened by 3 bases and J by 0 bases, with 9 bases between the two germline ends. Germline CDR1 and CDR2: LNHDA and SQIVND (reference sequence). The CDR3 consists of 15 residues.

The sequence was obtained from a woman between 18 and 29 years old who had recovered from COVID-19. Sequenced sample: PBMCs or T cells enriched from blood (not recorded which). The chain uses TRBV19 and TRBJ1-5; D not certain. The CDR3 loop is CASSISSNSNQPQHF. The CDR3 bases are TGTGCCAGTAGTATTTCCAGTAATAGCAATCAGCCCCAGCATTTT.